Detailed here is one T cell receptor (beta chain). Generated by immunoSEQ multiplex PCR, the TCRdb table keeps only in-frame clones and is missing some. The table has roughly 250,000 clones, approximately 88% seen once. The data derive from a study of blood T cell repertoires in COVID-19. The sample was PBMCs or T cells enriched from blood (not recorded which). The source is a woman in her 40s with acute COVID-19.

DNA of the CDR3: TGTGCCAGCAGTTTAACCGAGGGCGCTAATTCACCCCTCCACTTT. This gives the protein CASSLTEGANSPLHF. The chain uses TRBV27 and TRBJ1-6; D unclear. CDR1 and CDR2 (germline): MNHEY, SMNVEV (reference sequence). The V and J ends lost 2 bases and 6 bases respectively, with 11 bases between them. This CDR3 contains 15 residues.